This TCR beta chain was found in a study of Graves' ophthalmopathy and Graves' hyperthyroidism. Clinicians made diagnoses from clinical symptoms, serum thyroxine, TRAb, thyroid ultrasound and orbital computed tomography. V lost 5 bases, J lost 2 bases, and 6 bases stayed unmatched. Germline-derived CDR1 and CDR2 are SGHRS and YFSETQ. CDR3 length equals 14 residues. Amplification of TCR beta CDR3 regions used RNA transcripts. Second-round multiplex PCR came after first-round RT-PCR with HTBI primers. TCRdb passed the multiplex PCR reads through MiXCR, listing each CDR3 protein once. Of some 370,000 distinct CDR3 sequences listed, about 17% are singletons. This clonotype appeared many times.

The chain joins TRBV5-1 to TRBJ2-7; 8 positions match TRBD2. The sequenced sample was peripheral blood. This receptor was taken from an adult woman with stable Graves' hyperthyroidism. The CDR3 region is CASSREGMTYEQYF. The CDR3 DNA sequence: TGCGCCAGCAGTCGGGAGGGGATGACCTACGAGCAGTACTTC.